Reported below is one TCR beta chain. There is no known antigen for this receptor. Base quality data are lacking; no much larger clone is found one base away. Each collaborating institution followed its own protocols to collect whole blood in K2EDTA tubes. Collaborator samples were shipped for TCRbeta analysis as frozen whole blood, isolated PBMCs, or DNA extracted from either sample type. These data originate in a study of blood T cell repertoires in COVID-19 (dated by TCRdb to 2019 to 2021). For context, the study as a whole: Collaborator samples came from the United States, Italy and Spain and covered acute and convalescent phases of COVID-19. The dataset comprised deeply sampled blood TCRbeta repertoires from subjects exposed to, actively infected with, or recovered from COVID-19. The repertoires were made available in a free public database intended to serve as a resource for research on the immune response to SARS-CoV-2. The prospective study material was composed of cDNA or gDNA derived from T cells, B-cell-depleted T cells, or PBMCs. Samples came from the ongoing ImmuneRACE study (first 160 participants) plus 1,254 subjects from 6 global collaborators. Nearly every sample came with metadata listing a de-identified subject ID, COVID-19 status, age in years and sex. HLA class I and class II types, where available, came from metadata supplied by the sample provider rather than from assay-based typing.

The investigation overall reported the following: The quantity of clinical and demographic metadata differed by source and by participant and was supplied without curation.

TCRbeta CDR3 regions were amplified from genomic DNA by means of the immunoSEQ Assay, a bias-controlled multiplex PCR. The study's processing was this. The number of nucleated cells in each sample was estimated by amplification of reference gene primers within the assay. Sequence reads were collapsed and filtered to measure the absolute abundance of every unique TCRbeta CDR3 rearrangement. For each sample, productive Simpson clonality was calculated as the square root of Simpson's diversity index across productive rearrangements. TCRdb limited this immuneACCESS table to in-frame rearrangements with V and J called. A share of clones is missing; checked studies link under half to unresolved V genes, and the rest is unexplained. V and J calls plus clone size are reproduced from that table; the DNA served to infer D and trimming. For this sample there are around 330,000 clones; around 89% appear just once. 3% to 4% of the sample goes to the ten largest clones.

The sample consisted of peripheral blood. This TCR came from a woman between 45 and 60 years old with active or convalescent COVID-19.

The nucleotide sequence reads as follows: TGTGCCAGCGTGAGTGACAGGGGGCATATAGATACGCAGTATTTT. It translates to CASVSDRGHIDTQYF. The chain joins TRBV7-9 to TRBJ2-3, with 10 junctional bases fitting TRBD1. For CDR1 and CDR2, the germline V gene (reference sequence) lists SEHNR and FQNEAQ. The CDR3 covers 15 residues, taking in both the cysteine and the phenylalanine. The entry retains the CDR3 DNA only, 45 bases that are in frame from base 1. Trimmed from V: 8 bases; trimmed from J: 5 bases; junction bases lacking a gene match: 10.